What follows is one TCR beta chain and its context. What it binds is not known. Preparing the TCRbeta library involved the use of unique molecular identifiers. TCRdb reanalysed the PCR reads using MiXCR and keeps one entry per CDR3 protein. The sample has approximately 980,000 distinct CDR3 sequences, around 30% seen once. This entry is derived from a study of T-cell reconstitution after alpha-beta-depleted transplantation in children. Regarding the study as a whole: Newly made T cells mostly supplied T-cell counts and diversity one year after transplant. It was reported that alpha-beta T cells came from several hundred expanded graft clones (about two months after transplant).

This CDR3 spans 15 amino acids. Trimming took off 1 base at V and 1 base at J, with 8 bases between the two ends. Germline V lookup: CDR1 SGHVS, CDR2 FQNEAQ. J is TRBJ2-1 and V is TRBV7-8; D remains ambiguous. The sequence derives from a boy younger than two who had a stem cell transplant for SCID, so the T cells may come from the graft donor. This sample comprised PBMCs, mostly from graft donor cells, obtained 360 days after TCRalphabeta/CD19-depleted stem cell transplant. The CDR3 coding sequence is TGTGCCAGCAGCTTAGGGGGATATTCCTACAATGAGCAGTTCTTC. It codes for CASSLGGYSYNEQFF.